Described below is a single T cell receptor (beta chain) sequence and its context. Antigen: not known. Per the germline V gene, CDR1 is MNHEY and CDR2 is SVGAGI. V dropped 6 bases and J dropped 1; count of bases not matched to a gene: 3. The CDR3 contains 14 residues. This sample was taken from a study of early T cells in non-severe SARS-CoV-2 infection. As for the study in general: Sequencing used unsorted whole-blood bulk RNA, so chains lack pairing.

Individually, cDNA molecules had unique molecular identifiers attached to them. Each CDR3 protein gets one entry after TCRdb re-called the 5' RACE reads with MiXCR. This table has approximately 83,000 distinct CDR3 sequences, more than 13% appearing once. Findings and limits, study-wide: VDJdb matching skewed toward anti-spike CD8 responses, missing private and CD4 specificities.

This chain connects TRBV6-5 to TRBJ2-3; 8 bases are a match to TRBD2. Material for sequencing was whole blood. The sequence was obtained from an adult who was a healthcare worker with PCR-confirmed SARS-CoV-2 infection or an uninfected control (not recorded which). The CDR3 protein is CASRTSEGTDTQYF. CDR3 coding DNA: TGTGCCAGCAGGACTAGCGAGGGCACAGATACGCAGTATTTT.